The rows below give T cell receptor beta chains drawn from one sample of a study of glioma-infiltrating T cells after dendritic cell vaccination. Clones were sequenced by immunoSEQ multiplex PCR, and TCRdb holds only the in-frame ones, with some missing. The sample includes over 80,000 clones, 85% to 90% of them seen just once. The sample here was blood, taken before dendritic cell vaccination. The receptors derive from a human donor with glioblastoma. The CDR3 runs from the conserved cysteine through the conserved F or W. The D gene is left open where the match is weak. Size is omitted from some rows. Given values are once, few, many or a class for expanded clones.

size	D	J	V	CDR3	DNA
-	TRBD2	TRBJ2-4	TRBV7-3	CASSLKLLPTSDYKNIQYF	TGTGCCAGCAGCTTAAAGTTGTTACCAACTAGCGATTACAAAAACATTCAGTACTTC
few	TRBD1	TRBJ1-4	TRBV5-1	CASSRDRVGEKLFF	TGCGCCAGCAGCCGGGACAGGGTAGGCGAAAAACTGTTTTTT
-	-	TRBJ1-1	TRBV7-3	CASRSAGREAFF	TGTGCCAGCAGGTCGGCGGGAAGGGAAGCTTTCTTT
-	-	TRBJ2-4	TRBV2	CASSEAPGGLAKNIQYF	TGTGCCAGCAGTGAAGCGCCGGGGGGCTTGGCCAAAAACATTCAGTACTTC
-	TRBD1	TRBJ2-2	TRBV5-1	CASSSGQGAGELFF	TGCGCCAGCAGCTCGGGACAGGGCGCCGGGGAGCTGTTTTTT
-	-	TRBJ1-2	TRBV7-9	CASSSPVGNYGYTF	TGTGCCAGCAGCTCGCCGGTGGGCAACTATGGCTACACCTTC
-	TRBD1	TRBJ2-5	TRBV2	CASSGQGWEETQYF	TGTGCCAGCAGTGGACAGGGATGGGAAGAGACCCAGTACTTC
-	TRBD1	TRBJ2-7	TRBV5-1	CASSSGGTGAYEQYF	TGCGCCAGCAGCTCAGGGGGGACAGGGGCCTACGAGCAGTACTTC
-	-	TRBJ2-3	TRBV27	CASSLNSGVSTDTQYF	TGTGCCAGCAGCCTTAACTCAGGGGTTAGCACAGATACGCAGTATTTT
-	TRBD1	TRBJ1-3	TRBV19	CASYDGTGPGNTIYF	TGTGCCAGTTATGATGGGACAGGGCCGGGAAACACCATATATTTT
-	-	TRBJ2-5	TRBV2	CASSQGGETQYF	TGTGCCAGCAGCCAAGGGGGAGAGACCCAGTACTTC
-	TRBD2	TRBJ2-1	TRBV7-3	CASSSSGRASPEQFF	TGTGCCAGCAGCTCTAGCGGGAGGGCCTCGCCTGAGCAGTTCTTC
-	TRBD2	TRBJ2-7	TRBV5-1	CASSPTSGSSYEQYF	TGCGCCAGCAGCCCGACTAGCGGGAGTTCCTACGAGCAGTACTTC
-	-	TRBJ1-2	TRBV6-5	CASSEAGNYGYTF	TGTGCCAGCAGTGAGGCAGGGAACTATGGCTACACCTTC
-	TRBD2	TRBJ2-3	TRBV7-3	CASSLGGADTQYF	TGTGCCAGCAGCTTAGGGGGGGCAGATACGCAGTATTTT
-	TRBD1	TRBJ1-2	TRBV7-9	CASSLGQGNYGYTF	TGTGCCAGCAGCCTCGGACAGGGGAACTATGGCTACACCTTC
-	-	TRBJ2-6	TRBV18	CASSPRTVDISGANVLTF	TGTGCCAGCTCACCAAGGACAGTCGACATATCTGGGGCCAACGTCCTGACTTTC
-	-	TRBJ1-1	TRBV2	CASSGETWATEAFF	TGTGCCAGCAGTGGGGAGACTTGGGCCACTGAAGCTTTCTTT
-	TRBD1	TRBJ1-2	TRBV29-1	CSVEGSGTVYGYTF	TGCAGCGTTGAAGGTTCCGGGACAGTCTATGGCTACACCTTC
-	-	TRBJ1-1	TRBV27	CASRRSLTGKAFF	TGTGCCAGCAGGCGATCCCTTACAGGGAAAGCTTTCTTT
-	TRBD1	TRBJ1-4	TRBV5-5	CASSFGTDNEKLFF	TGTGCCAGCAGCTTCGGGACAGATAATGAAAAACTGTTTTTT
-	TRBD2	TRBJ2-7	TRBV19	CASSIGVAGGPYEQYF	TGTGCCAGTAGTATAGGGGTAGCGGGAGGCCCCTACGAGCAGTACTTC
-	-	TRBJ2-7	TRBV28	CASSLVSLSSYEQYF	TGTGCCAGCAGTTTAGTTTCTCTATCCTCCTACGAGCAGTACTTC
-	-	TRBJ2-3	TRBV30	CAWSHQGLSTDTQYF	TGTGCCTGGTCACATCAGGGGTTATCCACAGATACGCAGTATTTT
-	-	TRBJ2-7	TRBV5-6	CASSTQGGSYEQYF	TGTGCCAGCAGCACCCAGGGGGGCTCCTACGAGCAGTACTTC
-	TRBD1	TRBJ1-2	TRBV10-3	CAIRPREQGDGGYTF	TGTGCCATCAGACCTCGGGAACAGGGGGACGGTGGCTACACCTTC
-	TRBD2	TRBJ2-3	TRBV5-4	CASSSTGGDTQYF	TGTGCCAGCAGCTCCACCGGGGGGGATACGCAGTATTTT
-	-	TRBJ1-1	TRBV4-1	CASSQEGLNTEAFF	TGCGCCAGCAGCCAGGAGGGATTGAACACTGAAGCTTTCTTT
-	-	TRBJ2-1	TRBV7-9	CASSYPTGHEQFF	TGTGCCAGCAGCTACCCGACAGGCCATGAGCAGTTCTTC